A selection of T cell receptor beta chains follows, all from one sample in a study of cytomegalovirus exposure and HLA in healthy donors. Repertoires were generated with immunoSEQ multiplex PCR, while TCRdb's copy carries only in-frame clones and drops some. Altogether about 100,000 clones are present, about 75% being singletons, with the ten largest covering roughly 7.1%. Sequenced input: PBMCs. The source of these receptors is a man aged 40-50 years in good health and CMV-seropositive. Each CDR3 is given with its conserved first and last residue. Fields, in order: V gene, clone size, D gene, J gene, CDR3 protein, CDR3 DNA. D genes are given only for firm matches. Rows may omit the clone size; those that give it use once, few, many or a size class.

TRBV14	NA	NA	TRBJ2-7	CASSPLGWSTYEQYF	TGTGCCAGCAGCCCTCTAGGTTGGAGCACCTACGAGCAGTACTTC
TRBV9	NA	NA	TRBJ2-3	CASSVSSDTDTQYF	TGTGCCAGCAGCGTGTCTAGCGACACAGATACGCAGTATTTT
TRBV15	NA	NA	TRBJ1-1	CATSRDRQGREAFF	TGTGCCACCAGCAGAGATCGGCAGGGCAGAGAAGCTTTCTTT
TRBV6-6	NA	NA	TRBJ2-1	CASTPQLGYNEQFF	TGTGCCAGCACTCCCCAGCTAGGTTACAATGAGCAGTTCTTC
TRBV28	NA	NA	TRBJ1-4	CASSPTTGAATNEKLFF	TGTGCCAGCAGTCCTACCACAGGAGCCGCAACTAATGAAAAACTGTTTTTT
TRBV9	NA	TRBD1	TRBJ2-3	CASSVTGDRTDTQYF	TGTGCCAGCAGCGTCACAGGGGATCGCACAGATACGCAGTATTTT
TRBV7-8	NA	NA	TRBJ1-1	CASSLGGGTEAFF	TGTGCCAGCAGCTTAGGGGGGGGGACTGAAGCTTTCTTT
TRBV28	NA	NA	TRBJ1-1	CASSSPGSHMNTEAFF	TGTGCCAGCAGTTCTCCAGGGTCACACATGAACACTGAAGCTTTCTTT
TRBV10-1	NA	NA	TRBJ1-3	CASKVGGNTIYF	TGCGCCAGCAAAGTGGGCGGAAACACCATATATTTT
TRBV5-1	once	NA	TRBJ1-2	CASSPGTLANYGYTF	TGCGCCAGCAGCCCTGGGACATTAGCTAACTATGGCTACACCTTC
TRBV12-5	NA	NA	TRBJ2-2	CASGLAQGGTGELFF	TGTGCTAGTGGTTTGGCACAGGGTGGCACCGGGGAGCTGTTTTTT
TRBV5-1	NA	TRBD2	TRBJ2-7	CASSSGTSAEGYEQYF	TGCGCCAGCAGCTCCGGGACTAGTGCCGAGGGGTACGAGCAGTACTTC
TRBV5-4	once	NA	TRBJ1-2	CASRSVLGVGDYGYTF	TGTGCCAGCCGCTCGGTCTTAGGGGTAGGGGACTATGGCTACACCTTC
TRBV19	few	NA	TRBJ2-5	CASSIDRGGRMYQETQYF	TGTGCCAGTAGTATCGATCGGGGAGGACGGATGTACCAAGAGACCCAGTACTTC
TRBV7-6	NA	NA	TRBJ2-3	CASTPGLGGGTDTQYF	TGTGCCAGCACCCCTGGACTGGGAGGAGGCACAGATACGCAGTATTTT
TRBV27	NA	NA	TRBJ2-7	CASSFLGAYSYEQYF	TGTGCCAGCAGTTTTTTAGGGGCTTACTCCTACGAGCAGTACTTC
TRBV2	NA	TRBD1	TRBJ2-3	CASRETGGPTDTQYF	TGTGCCAGCAGGGAGACAGGGGGCCCCACAGATACGCAGTATTTT
TRBV6-5	NA	NA	TRBJ1-4	CASSFLSTNEKLFF	TGTGCCAGCAGTTTTCTTTCAACTAATGAAAAACTGTTTTTT
TRBV28	few	NA	TRBJ2-7	CASSSTLLAREGGSSYEQYF	TGTGCCAGCAGTTCCACGCTACTAGCTAGGGAGGGGGGGAGCTCCTACGAGCAGTACTTC
TRBV10-3	few	NA	TRBJ2-6	CAISEPGKAGANVLTF	TGTGCCATCAGTGAGCCGGGGAAGGCTGGGGCCAACGTCCTGACTTTC
TRBV5-1	NA	NA	TRBJ1-6	CASSNSIDSPLHF	TGCGCCAGCAGCAACAGTATAGATTCACCCCTCCACTTT
TRBV2	few	NA	TRBJ1-5	CASSESPGQAAQHF	TGTGCCAGCAGTGAATCCCCAGGGCAGGCAGCCCAGCATTTT
TRBV15	NA	NA	TRBJ2-7	CATSRDRSYEQYF	TGTGCCACCAGCAGAGATCGGAGCTACGAGCAGTACTTC
TRBV4-1	few	NA	TRBJ1-2	CASSQDLTTGFYGYTF	TGCGCCAGCAGCCAAGACTTGACGACAGGATTCTATGGCTACACCTTC
TRBV30	NA	TRBD1	TRBJ2-7	CAWSPDRAHEQYF	TGTGCCTGGAGTCCCGACAGGGCCCACGAGCAGTACTTC
TRBV7-2	NA	TRBD1	TRBJ2-5	CASSRDRGETQYF	TGTGCCAGCAGCCGGGACAGGGGAGAGACCCAGTACTTC
TRBV10-1	NA	NA	TRBJ1-6	CASSESGRGDSPLHF	TGCGCCAGCAGTGAATCGGGCAGGGGAGACTCACCCCTCCACTTT
TRBV11-2	few	TRBD1	TRBJ1-6	CASSPQTGVNSPLHF	TGTGCCAGCAGCCCCCAGACAGGGGTAAATTCACCCCTCCACTTT
TRBV14	once	NA	TRBJ1-3	CASSQVLTAGNTIYF	TGTGCCAGCAGCCAAGTTCTTACAGCTGGAAACACCATATATTTT
TRBV5-4	few	TRBD2	TRBJ2-3	CASSLRTSVTTDTQYF	TGTGCCAGCAGCCTTAGGACTAGCGTGACCACAGATACGCAGTATTTT
TRBV10-3	NA	TRBD1	TRBJ2-5	CAISETGQGLETQYF	TGTGCCATCAGTGAGACGGGACAGGGCCTCGAGACCCAGTACTTC
TRBV19	NA	NA	TRBJ2-7	CASSIGGSYEQYF	TGTGCCAGTAGTATTGGCGGGTCCTACGAGCAGTACTTC
TRBV19	NA	TRBD2	TRBJ2-5	CASSTLAGREETQYF	TGTGCCAGTAGTACCTTAGCGGGGAGGGAAGAGACCCAGTACTTC
TRBV29-1	NA	TRBD1	TRBJ2-7	CSGVQGVGYEQYF	TGCAGCGGAGTACAGGGGGTAGGCTACGAGCAGTACTTC
TRBV11-2	NA	NA	TRBJ1-2	CASSLGSGFGYTF	TGTGCCAGCAGCTTAGGATCAGGGTTTGGCTACACCTTC
TRBV5-6	NA	TRBD1	TRBJ1-1	CASSLPPRDRHNTEAFF	TGTGCCAGCAGCTTGCCTCCCCGGGACAGGCACAACACTGAAGCTTTCTTT
TRBV10-3	NA	NA	TRBJ2-7	CATQGGSGEQYF	TGTGCCACCCAGGGGGGTAGCGGCGAGCAGTACTTC
TRBV6-1	NA	NA	TRBJ1-3	CASLRTAGTGNTIYF	TGTGCCAGCCTTAGAACGGCAGGGACTGGAAACACCATATATTTT
TRBV28	NA	TRBD1	TRBJ1-3	CASSLGTVSGNTIYF	TGTGCCAGCAGCCTAGGGACAGTGAGCGGAAACACCATATATTTT
TRBV5-1	NA	NA	TRBJ2-3	CASSSFSTSTDTQYF	TGCGCCAGCAGTTCTTTCTCCACTAGCACAGATACGCAGTATTTT
TRBV27	few	TRBD1	TRBJ2-7	CASSPGQISYEQYF	TGTGCCAGCAGTCCGGGACAGATCTCCTACGAGCAGTACTTC
TRBV5-1	NA	TRBD1	TRBJ2-2	CASSYRTGAGELFF	TGCGCCAGCAGCTACCGGACAGGGGCCGGGGAGCTGTTTTTT
TRBV5-4	few	NA	TRBJ1-1	CASSLPGQGRTEAFF	TGTGCCAGCAGTCTCCCCGGGCAGGGAAGGACTGAAGCTTTCTTT
TRBV27	few	TRBD2	TRBJ2-7	CASSLTAGGTQYF	TGTGCCAGCAGTTTAACTGCGGGGGGGACGCAGTACTTC
TRBV7-2	NA	TRBD2	TRBJ2-2	CASSPRLAVNTGELFF	TGTGCCAGCAGCCCACGACTAGCGGTGAACACCGGGGAGCTGTTTTTT
TRBV6-6	NA	NA	TRBJ2-7	CASRDLQGSYEQYF	TGTGCCAGCAGAGACCTACAGGGCTCCTACGAGCAGTACTTC
TRBV6-5	NA	NA	TRBJ1-3	CASSYGGTTGNTIYF	TGTGCCAGCAGTTACGGGGGCACAACTGGAAACACCATATATTTT
TRBV6-5	NA	NA	TRBJ2-7	CASRAGVSYEQYF	TGTGCCAGCAGGGCAGGGGTCTCCTACGAGCAGTACTTC
TRBV5-6	NA	TRBD1	TRBJ1-5	CASSLQGAVQPQHF	TGTGCCAGCAGCTTACAGGGGGCTGTGCAGCCCCAGCATTTT
TRBV6-5	few	NA	TRBJ2-7	CASRMRPTNSYEQYF	TGTGCCAGCAGGATGAGGCCCACTAACTCCTACGAGCAGTACTTC
TRBV28	NA	NA	TRBJ1-2	CASSWGGAGVGYTF	TGTGCCAGCAGTTGGGGCGGGGCGGGGGTAGGCTACACCTTC
TRBV7-9	NA	NA	TRBJ2-2	CASSSITGELFF	TGTGCCAGCAGCTCAATCACCGGGGAGCTGTTTTTT
TRBV11-2	NA	NA	TRBJ2-7	CASSRGTADSYEQYF	TGTGCCAGCAGCCGAGGAACGGCCGATTCATACGAGCAGTACTTC
TRBV4-3	NA	TRBD2	TRBJ2-7	CASSQSVAGLYEQYF	TGCGCCAGCAGCCAGTCAGTAGCGGGGTTATACGAGCAGTACTTC
TRBV27	NA	NA	TRBJ1-2	CASSFVSGQPYGYTF	TGTGCCAGCAGTTTCGTTTCAGGACAGCCCTATGGCTACACCTTC
TRBV5-8	few	TRBD1	TRBJ1-2	CASSPSRDRDYTF	TGTGCCAGCAGCCCAAGCCGGGACAGGGACTACACCTTC
TRBV5-1	NA	NA	TRBJ1-1	CASSLVSGLNTEAFF	TGCGCCAGCAGCTTGGTATCAGGTTTGAACACTGAAGCTTTCTTT
TRBV7-3	NA	TRBD2	TRBJ2-1	CASSLTVASGGGGNEQFF	TGTGCCAGCAGCTTAACTGTGGCTAGCGGGGGAGGTGGCAATGAGCAGTTCTTC
TRBV4-2	few	NA	TRBJ1-1	CASSQDPRDTRHTEAFF	TGTGCCAGCAGCCAAGACCCCCGGGACACCCGGCACACTGAAGCTTTCTTT